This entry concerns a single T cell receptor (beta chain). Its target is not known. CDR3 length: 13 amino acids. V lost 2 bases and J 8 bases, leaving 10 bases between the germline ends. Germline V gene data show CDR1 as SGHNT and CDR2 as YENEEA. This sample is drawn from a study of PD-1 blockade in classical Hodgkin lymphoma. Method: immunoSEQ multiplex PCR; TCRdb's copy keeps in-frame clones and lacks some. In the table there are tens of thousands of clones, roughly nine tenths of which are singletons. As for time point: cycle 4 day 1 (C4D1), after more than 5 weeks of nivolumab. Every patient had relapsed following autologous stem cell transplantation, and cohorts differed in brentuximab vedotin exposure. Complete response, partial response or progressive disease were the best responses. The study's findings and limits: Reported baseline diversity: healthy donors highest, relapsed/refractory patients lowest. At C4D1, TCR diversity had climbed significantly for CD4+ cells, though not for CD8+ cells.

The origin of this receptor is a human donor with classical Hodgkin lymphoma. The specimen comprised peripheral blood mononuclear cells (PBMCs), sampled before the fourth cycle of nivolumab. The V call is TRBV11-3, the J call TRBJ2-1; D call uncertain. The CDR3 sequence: CASSLSPGYEQFF. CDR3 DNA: TGTGCCAGCAGCTTATCTCCCGGATATGAGCAGTTCTTC.